The 32 T cell receptor beta chains in this list originate from one sample, sequenced in a study of blood T cell repertoires in COVID-19 (TCRdb year 2020). Libraries came from the immunoSEQ multiplex PCR assay. TCRdb obtained this table from immuneACCESS and retained in-frame rearrangements with V and J assigned. These tables miss some clones; where compared with another copy, unresolved V genes account for less than half of the shortfall, and the remainder is unexplained. The sample table shows some 270,000 clones, and approximately 83% are seen once. The ten largest account for approximately 10% of the sample. Sequenced: peripheral blood. The receptors originated from a woman aged 70 to 79 with acute or convalescent COVID-19.

This rearrangement joins TRBV5-4 to TRBJ2-7, with TRBD1 identical over 7 bases. V lost 3 bases and J lost 6; bases outside the gene matches: 6. Looked up from germline, CDR1 is SGHNT and CDR2 is YYREEE (reference sequence). The CDR3 consists of 13 residues. CDR3 region: CASSWTGLGEQYF. The CDR3 bases are TGTGCCAGCAGCTGGACAGGTCTCGGCGAGCAGTACTTC.

In this sample, this clone turned up a few times. The chain employs TRBV11-3 and TRBJ2-4; 8 positions agree with TRBD2. The CDR3 has 12 amino acids. CDR1 and CDR2 (germline): SGHNT, YENEEA. Trimming cost V 6 bases and J 8 bases; bases outside gene matches: 3. The CDR3 loop reads CASSHGGDIQYF. DNA of the CDR3: TGTGCCAGCAGTCACGGGGGGGACATTCAGTACTTC.

This chain connects TRBV19 to TRBJ2-3; 9 nucleotides match TRBD2. CDR1 and CDR2 from the germline V gene are LNHDA and SQIVND (reference sequence). V trimming: 3 bases; J trimming: 4 bases; junction bases outside the gene matches: 2. This CDR3 is built from 14 residues. The CDR3 sequence is CASSMGGGADTQYF. The CDR3 DNA reads as TGTGCCAGTAGTATGGGCGGGGGGGCAGATACGCAGTATTTT.

This clone was counted between two and nine times. The genes are TRBV7-2 and TRBJ1-2; 8 nucleotides line up with TRBD1. V trimming: 2 bases; J trimming: 9 bases; junction bases outside the gene matches: 5. CDR1 and CDR2 from the germline V gene are SGHTA and FQGNSA. CDR3 length: 13 amino acids. CDR3 coding DNA: TGTGCCAGCAGCTTAAGACAGGGGCTCCGCTACACCTTC. It encodes CASSLRQGLRYTF.

The V gene is TRBV7-8, the J gene TRBJ1-1; D is uncertain. V was pared by 3 bases and J by 3 bases, with 8 bases between. This CDR3 region has 13 residues. Germline lookup yields CDR1 SGHVS and CDR2 FQNEAQ. CDR3 residues: CASSFIDDTEAFF. CDR3 bases: TGTGCCAGCAGCTTCATAGATGACACTGAAGCTTTCTTT.

The rearrangement uses TRBV19 and TRBJ2-2, with TRBD1 as a possible D gene (6 bases). The germline V gene has CDR1 LNHDA and CDR2 SQIVND (reference sequence). V lost 6 bases to trimming and J lost 4 bases, with 15 bases between them. CDR3 size: 15 residues. This CDR3 reads CASSRGQTITGELFF. The CDR3 DNA reads TGTGCCAGTAGCAGAGGACAGACAATCACCGGGGAGCTGTTTTTT.

V usage is TRBV5-5 and J usage is TRBJ2-1; 9 bases line up with TRBD2. CDR1 and CDR2 from the germline V gene are SGHKS and YYEKEE (reference sequence). The CDR3 extends over 18 amino acids. Losses at the gene ends were 3 bases for V and 4 bases for J; bases not matched to a gene: 14. The CDR3 reads CASSYRRGGLNQYNEQFF. The CDR3 region has the DNA TGTGCCAGCAGCTATAGGCGGGGGGGCCTAAACCAATACAATGAGCAGTTCTTC. The variable domain in full, completed from reference TRBV5-5 and TRBJ2-1, reads DAGVTQSPTHLIKTRGQQVTLRCSPISGHKSVSWYQQVLGQGPQFIFQYYEKEERGRGNFPDRFSARQFPNYSSELNVNALLLGDSALYLCASSYRRGGLNQYNEQFFGPGTRLTVL.

This clone was seen a handful of times. The rearrangement uses TRBV6-5 and TRBJ1-5, with D hard to call. V lost 6 bases and J 14 bases, leaving 11 bases between the germline ends. Germline-derived CDR1 and CDR2 are MNHEY and SVGAGI. This CDR3 region has 10 residues. The CDR3 nucleotides are TGTGCCAGCAGCCGAGGCCATAAGCATTTT. It encodes CASSRGHKHF.

The chain uses TRBV24-1 and TRBJ2-1, with D perhaps matching TRBD2 (5 bases). The CDR3 runs to 15 residues. Germline V lookup: CDR1 KGHDR, CDR2 SFDVKD. V lost 3 bases and J lost 7, with 15 bases in between. The CDR3 here is CATSDPATWENEQFF. The CDR3 bases are TGTGCCACCAGTGATCCCGCAACTTGGGAGAATGAGCAGTTCTTC.

J is TRBJ1-1 and V is TRBV5-1, with 8 nucleotides matching TRBD1. The length of the CDR3 is 13 residues. V was pared by 2 bases and J by 8 bases, with 5 bases of the junction left unmatched. CDR1 is SGHRS and CDR2 is YFSETQ in the germline V gene. The CDR3 reads CASSLTGGGEAFF. DNA for the CDR3: TGCGCCAGCAGCTTAACAGGGGGGGGCGAAGCTTTCTTT.

There are a few counts of this clone. The rearrangement links TRBV7-9 to TRBJ2-3, with D possibly matching TRBD2 (5 bases). From germline, CDR1 is SEHNR and CDR2 FQNEAQ (reference sequence). V lost 1 base and J 2 bases, leaving 10 bases between the germline ends. This CDR3 is 15 amino acids long. The CDR3 sequence: CASSLVGLITDTQYF. CDR3 bases: TGTGCCAGCAGCTTAGTTGGACTTATCACAGATACGCAGTATTTT.

Points on this clone: The identical CDR3 is also encoded by other nucleotide sequences in the sample. The chain links TRBV11-2 to TRBJ2-7; D remains unclear. V was trimmed by 3 bases and J by 1 base, leaving 13 bases between them. The CDR3 is made up of 15 amino acids. The V gene's germline CDR1 is SGHAT and CDR2 FQNNGV. The DNA for the CDR3 is TGTGCCAGCAGCTTTGTTGATACCGGGTCCTACGAGCAGTACTTC. Amino acid sequence: CASSFVDTGSYEQYF.

Here the CDR3 reads CASSDSIAGGVSETQYF. For the CDR3, the DNA is TGTGCCAGCAGTGACTCCATAGCGGGGGGGGTATCGGAGACCCAGTACTTC. This sequence joins TRBV6-4 and TRBJ2-5; 11 bases match TRBD2. J was trimmed by 5 bases and V by 0 bases; bases with no gene match: 8. Germline CDR1 MRHNA, CDR2 SNTAGT. The length of the CDR3 is 17 residues.

This clone was seen a few times. The gene calls are TRBV15 and TRBJ1-2; unclear D gene. The germline CDR1 and CDR2 sequences are LNHNV and YYDKDF (reference sequence). The CDR3 is 14 residues long. V lost 1 base and J lost 7, with 13 bases in between. The CDR3 nucleotides are TGTGCCACCAGCAGAGGCAGGCCCCTTGGTGGCTACACCTTC. Its protein is CATSRGRPLGGYTF.

The V gene is TRBV2, the J gene TRBJ2-1; the match to TRBD1 covers 9 bases. Germline V lookup: CDR1 SNHLY, CDR2 FYNNEI. With 5 bases clipped from V and 6 bases from J, the junction kept 8 bases outside the gene matches. This CDR3 is 15 amino acids long. In nucleotides, the CDR3 is TGTGCCAGCAGTATTTCGGGACAGGGAGGCAATGAGCAGTTCTTC. This encodes CASSISGQGGNEQFF.

The chain joins TRBV10-2 to TRBJ1-5; D is perhaps TRBD1 (6 bases). V lost 2 bases and J 12 bases, leaving 17 bases between the germline ends. The CDR3 runs to 14 residues. Germline V gene sequence: CDR1 WSHSY, CDR2 SAAADI. This CDR3 is CASSEIERGSIQHF. Here the CDR3 DNA reads TGCGCCAGCAGTGAGATCGAGAGGGGGAGCATCCAGCATTTT.

The chain combines TRBV23-1 with TRBJ1-5; 9 nucleotides match TRBD1. TRBV23-1 is an ORF, and what it does is uncertain. The CDR3 is made up of 17 amino acids. Germline trimming cut 3 bases from V and 4 bases from J; bases unmatched to any gene: 10. For the CDR3, the DNA is TGCGCCAGCAGTCACCGTTCACAGGGGGCGCTAAATCAGCCCCAGCATTTT. Translation gives CASSHRSQGALNQPQHF.

The rearrangement uses TRBV2 and TRBJ1-2; D remains ambiguous. In germline, CDR1 is SNHLY, CDR2 FYNNEI. V lost 7 bases and J 2 bases, leaving 14 bases between the germline ends. The CDR3 runs to 14 residues. The CDR3 loop reads CASMRELGNYGYTF. The CDR3 DNA sequence: TGTGCCAGCATGAGGGAACTAGGGAACTATGGCTACACCTTC.

The chain is built from TRBV6-5 and TRBJ2-2, with 7 bases identical to TRBD1. Germline-derived CDR1 and CDR2 are MNHEY and SVGAGI. J lost 3 bases, V lost 8 bases, and 6 bases had no gene match. The CDR3 runs 14 residues. This CDR3 is CASPRQGHTGELFF. In nucleotides, the CDR3 is TGTGCCAGCCCTCGACAGGGTCACACCGGGGAGCTGTTTTTT.

The V and J genes are TRBV4-1 and TRBJ2-5; a weak D match, TRBD1 (6 bases). From germline, CDR1 is MGHRA and CDR2 YSYEKL. The ends were cut back, 0 bases at V and 5 bases at J, with 13 bases in the middle. This CDR3 is 15 amino acids long. Written as DNA, the CDR3 is TGCGCCAGCAGCCAAGACGTAGGGACACACGAGACCCAGTACTTC. Protein: CASSQDVGTHETQYF.

In regard to this clone: One junction end disagrees with the germline gene, perhaps due to a read error. The chain joins TRBV5-8 to TRBJ2-3, with 13 bases matching TRBD2. The CDR3 spans 13 residues. Germline V gene sequence: CDR1 SGHTS, CDR2 YDEGEE. The CDR3 protein is CASSFRLAGGVDF. In nucleotides, the CDR3 is TGTGCCAGCAGCTTCAGACTAGCGGGGGGAGTCGATTTT.

The chain employs TRBV6-5 and TRBJ1-2, with 9 bases identical to TRBD1. The CDR3 runs 14 residues. The V gene end was trimmed by 7 bases and the J gene end by 3 bases; junction bases not matched to a gene: 6. The V gene's germline CDR1 is MNHEY and CDR2 SVGAGI. CDR3 sequence (DNA): TGTGCCAGCACCCGGGACAGGGATCACTATGGCTACACCTTC. Its translation: CASTRDRDHYGYTF.

This clone was seen only once. V and J are TRBV6-6 and TRBJ2-1; 7 bases match TRBD2. The trim removed 0 bases at V and 9 bases at J, leaving 5 bases unmatched. Germline values: CDR1 MNHNY, CDR2 SVGAGI (reference sequence). The CDR3 has 14 amino acids. The CDR3 region has the DNA TGTGCCAGCAGTTACTCGAAATCGGGGGGTGAGCAGTTCTTC. Translating gives CASSYSKSGGEQFF.

This chain links TRBV19 with TRBJ2-6; D unresolved. The CDR3 extends over 17 amino acids. V was trimmed by 3 bases and J by 2 bases, leaving 14 bases between them. Germline V gene data show CDR1 as LNHDA and CDR2 as SQIVND (reference sequence). CDR3 region: CASSMAGTVTGANVLTF. CDR3 sequence (DNA): TGTGCCAGTAGTATGGCAGGCACCGTCACTGGGGCCAACGTCCTGACTTTC. Variable domain in full (rest from reference TRBV19 and TRBJ2-6): DGGITQSPKYLFRKEGQNVTLSCEQNLNHDAMYWYRQDPGQGLRLIYYSQIVNDFQKGDIAEGYSVSREKKESFPLTVTSAQKNPTAFYLCASSMAGTVTGANVLTFGAGSRLTVL.

The chain recombines TRBV3-1 (or the pseudogene TRBV3-2) with TRBJ1-2; 7 bases line up with TRBD1. The length of the CDR3 is 13 residues. Germline assignment: CDR1 LGHDT and CDR2 YNNKEL (reference sequence). Trimming took 4 bases from V and 4 from J; bases not matched to a gene: 3. The CDR3: CASSPTGTYGYTF. For the CDR3, the DNA is TGTGCCAGCAGCCCGACAGGGACCTATGGCTACACCTTC.

The gene calls are TRBV2 and TRBJ2-3; D is unresolved. The CDR3 consists of 12 residues. Germline V lookup: CDR1 SNHLY, CDR2 FYNNEI. V was shortened by 7 bases and J by 8 bases, with 13 bases between the two germline ends. CDR3 protein: CASTSGRGTQYF. In nucleotides, the CDR3 is TGTGCCAGCACTTCCGGCAGAGGTACGCAGTATTTT.

The V call is TRBV19, the J call TRBJ1-5, with 11 bases identical to TRBD1. CDR1 and CDR2 from the germline V gene are LNHDA and SQIVND (reference sequence). The CDR3 length is 17 residues. V lost 6 bases and J lost 6; bases outside the gene matches: 13. Here the CDR3 reads CASRTGTGGIGSQPQHF. Here the CDR3 DNA reads TGTGCCAGTAGGACCGGGACAGGGGGAATCGGAAGTCAGCCCCAGCATTTT.

V and J are TRBV2 and TRBJ1-5; tentative D call: TRBD1 (5 bases). This CDR3 has 15 residues. The germline V and J ends were trimmed by 6 bases and 6 bases, with 18 bases remaining between them. Germline-derived CDR1 and CDR2 are SNHLY and FYNNEI. The CDR3 loop reads CASRSQGGWSQPQHF. DNA for the CDR3: TGTGCCAGCAGGTCCCAGGGCGGTTGGAGTCAGCCCCAGCATTTT.

V usage is TRBV7-9 and J usage is TRBJ2-5; perhaps TRBD2 as D (7 bases). The CDR3 is made up of 14 amino acids. V lost 3 bases, J lost 2 bases, and 10 bases lay in between. Germline CDR1 is SEHNR and CDR2 is FQNEAQ (reference sequence). The CDR3 nucleotides read TGTGCCAGCAGCTTGGGGGGGCTTCAAGAGACCCAGTACTTC. Its protein product is CASSLGGLQETQYF.

This clone was counted only a few times. DNA of the CDR3: TGTGCCAGTAGTAACTTCAGGGCCTCTAACTATGGCTACACCTTC. Translating gives CASSNFRASNYGYTF. J is TRBJ1-2 and V is TRBV19, with D possibly being TRBD1 (5 bases). V was cut by 4 bases and J by 0 bases, with 12 bases left in between. Germline V CDR1 and CDR2: LNHDA, SQIVND (reference sequence). CDR3 length: 15 residues.

The chain uses TRBV29-1 and TRBJ2-3; D is possibly TRBD1 (5 bases). Germline CDR1 reads SQVTM; CDR2 reads ANQGSEA. This CDR3 region has 15 residues. The ends were cut back, 6 bases at V and 4 bases at J, with 20 bases in the middle. The CDR3 is CSVAFPDNPPDTQYF. DNA of the CDR3: TGCAGCGTGGCTTTCCCGGACAACCCTCCAGATACGCAGTATTTT.

J is TRBJ1-1 and V is TRBV6-5; D unclear. Germline loops: CDR1 MNHEY, CDR2 SVGAGI. This CDR3 region has 15 residues. V was cut by 1 base and J by 4 bases, with 13 bases left in between. Here the CDR3 reads CASSYLIGGGTEAFF. The CDR3 DNA reads as TGTGCCAGCAGTTACTTAATAGGCGGAGGCACTGAAGCTTTCTTT.